This entry lists 28 T cell receptor beta chains sequenced from one sample in a study of CD8+ T cells in alopecia areata. Sequencing used cDNA as its template, made by extracting RNA and reverse transcribing it. Using immunoSEQ multiplex PCR, the repertoire was profiled, and TCRdb retains in-frame clones only, with some absent. Of 150,000 to 250,000 clones in the sample, 45% to 65% are singletons; the top ten hold 3.3%. Regarding treatment: oral pan-JAK inhibitor, 5-10 mg twice daily. Sequenced here: CD4+ T cells sorted from blood, sampled at week 4, from a patient treated with tofacitinib. The receptors shown here come from a human donor with alopecia areata.

The chain uses TRBV19 and TRBJ1-5; a possible D gene is TRBD1 (5 bases). The CDR3 length is 15 residues. Germline CDR1 reads LNHDA; CDR2 reads SQIVND (reference sequence). Trimming took 7 bases from V and 4 from J, leaving 17 bases between them. CDR3 in amino acids: CASTTTADSNQPQHF. CDR3 coding DNA: TGTGCCAGTACCACGACAGCCGATTCAAATCAGCCCCAGCATTTT.

In its sample, this clone was seen once. The gene calls are TRBV29-1 and TRBJ2-5; D is ambiguous. The germline V gene has CDR1 SQVTM and CDR2 ANQGSEA. The CDR3 extends over 12 amino acids. V was clipped by 4 bases and J by 0 bases, with 6 bases between them. In DNA, the CDR3 is TGCAGCGTTGTGTTTGACCAAGAGACCCAGTACTTC. Amino acids: CSVVFDQETQYF. The variable domain in full, with the rest retrieved from reference TRBV29-1 and TRBJ2-5, is SAVISQKPSRDICQRGTSLTIQCQVDSQVTMMFWYRQQPGQSLTLIATANQGSEATYESGFVIDKFPISRPNLTFSTLTVSNMSPEDSSIYLCSVVFDQETQYFGPGTRLLVL.

The CDR3 nucleotides are TGTGCCAGCAGTGCACCGGGACAGGGGAAGAATTCACCCCTCCACTTT. Amino acids: CASSAPGQGKNSPLHF. The chain is built from TRBV6-1 and TRBJ1-6, with 10 bases that match TRBD1. The junction had 7 bases not matched to a gene; V was cut back by 4 bases and J by 7 bases. This CDR3 has 16 amino acids. Germline V CDR1 and CDR2: MNHNS, SASEGT.

The chain employs TRBV29-1 and TRBJ2-7, with TRBD2 identical over 8 bases. This CDR3 comprises 13 residues. CDR1 is SQVTM, CDR2 ANQGSEA, per germline. V shed 7 bases and J 4 bases; nucleotides not matched to a gene: 9. The CDR3 sequence: CSAQTGTRYEQYF. The CDR3 bases are TGCAGCGCCCAGACCGGGACTAGGTACGAGCAGTACTTC.

The V and J genes are TRBV12-5 and TRBJ2-1; 8 bases match TRBD2. Germline trimming cut 5 bases from V and 5 bases from J; bases unmatched to any gene: 11. CDR3 length: 16 residues. CDR1 is LGHNT, CDR2 FRNRAP, per germline. CDR3 loop: CASGPLPGGVDNEQFF. CDR3 in DNA: TGTGCTAGTGGTCCCCTCCCGGGGGGGGTGGACAATGAGCAGTTCTTC. The full variable domain, in which reference TRBV12-5 and TRBJ2-1 provide the parts outside the CDR3, is DARVTQTPRHKVTEMGQEVTMRCQPILGHNTVFWYRQTMMQGLELLAYFRNRAPLDDSGMPKDRFSAEMPDATLATLKIQPSEPRDSAVYFCASGPLPGGVDNEQFFGPGTRLTVL.

This clone was counted a few times. The rearrangement uses TRBV5-1 and TRBJ2-1; D not certain. This CDR3 region has 11 residues. V gave up 3 bases and J gave up 10 bases, with 8 bases separating them. The germline V gene has CDR1 SGHRS and CDR2 YFSETQ. CDR3 DNA sequence: TGCGCCAGCAGCTCTGACACAGAGCAGTTCTTC. Its translation is CASSSDTEQFF.

This rearrangement joins TRBV2 to TRBJ2-1, with TRBD2 matching over 12 bases. Trimming removed 6 bases from V and 10 bases from J; junction bases left unmatched: 4. The germline V gene encodes CDR1 SNHLY and CDR2 FYNNEI. There are 13 residues in the CDR3. Here the CDR3 DNA reads TGTGCCAGCAGCTCCACTAGCGGGGGGGAGCAGTTCTTC. It translates to CASSSTSGGEQFF.

This clone occurred a few times. The V and J genes are TRBV5-6 and TRBJ2-5; D could derive from TRBD1 or TRBD2 (5 bases each). Germline assignment: CDR1 SGHDT and CDR2 YYEEEE. The CDR3 loop spans 14 amino acids. V lost 4 bases to trimming and J lost 5 bases, with 15 bases between them. CDR3: CASSVPGTRETQYF. The CDR3 coding sequence is TGTGCCAGCAGCGTACCCGGGACGAGGGAGACCCAGTACTTC. The full variable domain, with the rest looked up from reference TRBV5-6 and TRBJ2-5, is DAGVTQSPTHLIKTRGQQVTLRCSPKSGHDTVSWYQQALGQGPQFIFQYYEEEERQRGNFPDRFSGHQFPNYSSELNVNALLLGDSALYLCASSVPGTRETQYFGPGTRLLVL.

V gene TRBV25-1 combines with J gene TRBJ2-5; TRBD1 matches 12 bases. The germline V gene encodes CDR1 MGHDK and CDR2 SYGVNS. J was trimmed by 5 bases and V by 0 bases; bases with no gene match: 7. The CDR3 is 17 residues long. Here the CDR3 DNA reads TGTGCCAGCAGTGAATATCGGGGACAGGGGGCGAGGGAGACCCAGTACTTC. This codes for CASSEYRGQGARETQYF.

The rearrangement uses TRBV30 and TRBJ1-2; tentative D call: TRBD1 (5 bases). CDR3 length: 13 residues. The ends were cut back, 0 bases at V and 4 bases at J, with 9 bases in the middle. Germline CDR1 is GTSNPN and CDR2 is SVGIG (reference sequence). CDR3 coding DNA: TGTGCCTGGAGTGTAGGGGACCTCTATGGCTACACCTTC. Protein: CAWSVGDLYGYTF.

This clone was counted between two and nine times. The genes are TRBV4-3 and TRBJ1-2, with 9 bases that match TRBD1. CDR1 is LGHNA and CDR2 is YSLEER in the germline V gene. The CDR3 sequence is 15 residues long. Trimming removed 5 bases from V and 5 bases from J; junction bases left unmatched: 9. For the CDR3, the DNA is TGCGCCAGCAGCTCTCGAAGGACAGGGGATTATGGCTACACCTTC. This encodes CASSSRRTGDYGYTF.

The V gene is TRBV29-1, the J gene TRBJ1-4, with D hard to call. The V end was cut by 4 bases, the J end by 6 bases, with 9 bases between. The CDR3 covers 12 residues. Per the germline V gene, CDR1 is SQVTM and CDR2 is ANQGSEA. CDR3 in amino acids: CSVAGHDEKLFF. In DNA, the CDR3 is TGCAGCGTTGCTGGGCATGATGAAAAACTGTTTTTT.

This rearrangement joins TRBV5-1 to TRBJ2-7; 7 nucleotides line up with TRBD1. V was pared by 1 base and J by 4 bases, with 8 bases of the junction left unmatched. The CDR3 extends over 15 amino acids. Germline V gene sequence: CDR1 SGHRS, CDR2 YFSETQ. This CDR3 reads CASSLPRDSVYEQYF. For the CDR3, the DNA is TGCGCCAGCAGCTTGCCTAGGGACAGCGTTTACGAGCAGTACTTC.

This rearrangement joins TRBV27 to TRBJ2-2; the D gene is possibly TRBD1 (5 bases). Germline assignment: CDR1 MNHEY and CDR2 SMNVEV (reference sequence). The germline V and J ends were trimmed by 5 bases and 3 bases, with 10 bases remaining between them. CDR3 length: 14 amino acids. In DNA, the CDR3 is TGTGCCAGCAGTCAGTCCAGGGACACCGGGGAGCTGTTTTTT. Its protein is CASSQSRDTGELFF.

This sequence joins TRBV30 and TRBJ1-5; D is unresolved. Germline V gives CDR1 GTSNPN, CDR2 SVGIG (reference sequence). V lost 0 bases, J lost 5 bases, and 11 bases lay in between. The CDR3 length is 14 residues. The CDR3 protein is CAWSVGVGDQPQHF. CDR3 DNA: TGTGCCTGGAGTGTCGGAGTCGGGGATCAGCCCCAGCATTTT.

The gene calls are TRBV7-9 and TRBJ1-1; D perhaps matches TRBD1 (5 bases). The CDR3 runs to 12 residues. Trimming removed 5 bases from V and 3 bases from J, with 7 bases in between. Germline-derived CDR1 and CDR2 are SEHNR and FQNEAQ (reference sequence). Written as DNA, the CDR3 is TGTGCCAGCAGCATCAGGGACACTGAAGCTTTCTTT. This sequence encodes CASSIRDTEAFF.

This chain joins TRBV29-1 and TRBJ1-1, with D tentatively TRBD1 (5 bases). Trimming shortened V by 8 bases and J by 0 bases, and 10 bases separated the two germline ends. This CDR3 has 12 residues. Per germline, CDR1 SQVTM and CDR2 ANQGSEA. This chain's CDR3 is CSPKGLNTEAFF. CDR3 DNA: TGCAGCCCCAAGGGGTTGAACACTGAAGCTTTCTTT.

This chain connects TRBV14 to TRBJ2-1; a possible D gene is TRBD1 (5 bases). The CDR3 has 15 residues. Trimming pared 2 bases from V and 0 bases from J, leaving 8 bases between. Germline V gene data show CDR1 as SGHDN and CDR2 as FVKESK. CDR3 in amino acids: CASSQMQGSYNEQFF. In DNA form, the CDR3 reads TGTGCCAGCAGCCAAATGCAGGGCTCCTACAATGAGCAGTTCTTC. Complete variable domain (other parts from reference TRBV14 and TRBJ2-1): EAGVTQFPSHSVIEKGQTVTLRCDPISGHDNLYWYRRVMGKEIKFLLHFVKESKQDESGMPNNRFLAERTGGTYSTLKVQPAELEDSGVYFCASSQMQGSYNEQFFGPGTRLTVL.

The chain joins TRBV6-6 to TRBJ1-2; TRBD1 matches 7 bases. Looked up from germline, CDR1 is MNHNY and CDR2 is SVGAGI (reference sequence). Unmatched junction bases numbered 10, after V lost 5 bases and J lost 4 bases. CDR3 size: 15 residues. The CDR3 region is CASSKGTATVYGYTF. CDR3 in DNA: TGTGCCAGCAGTAAGGGGACAGCAACTGTCTATGGCTACACCTTC.

The chain couples TRBV28 to TRBJ2-5; 7 nucleotides agree with TRBD1. CDR3 length: 14 residues. Per germline, CDR1 MDHEN and CDR2 SYDVKM. V was pared by 1 base and J by 5 bases, with 4 bases of the junction left unmatched. CDR3 sequence: CASSLSRGPETQYF. The CDR3 nucleotides read TGTGCCAGCAGTTTATCAAGGGGGCCGGAGACCCAGTACTTC.

This clone was counted between two and nine times. The J gene is TRBJ2-1, the V gene TRBV7-9; 7 bases agree with TRBD1. The CDR3 contains 16 residues. The ends lost 6 bases at V and 1 base at J; junction bases unmatched: 9. The V gene's germline CDR1 is SEHNR and CDR2 FQNEAQ (reference sequence). For the CDR3, the DNA is TGTGCCAGCAGACCTGACAGGGCTGGGTCCTACAATGAGCAGTTCTTC. It is translated as CASRPDRAGSYNEQFF.

V gene TRBV29-1 combines with J gene TRBJ2-5, with TRBD2 identical over 11 bases. Losses at the gene ends were 1 base for V and 5 bases for J; bases not matched to a gene: 3. Germline-derived CDR1 and CDR2 are SQVTM and ANQGSEA. This CDR3 contains 14 residues. DNA of the CDR3: TGCAGCGTTGAAGGACTAGCGGGGACTGAGACCCAGTACTTC. Residues: CSVEGLAGTETQYF. Full variable domain (remainder filled in from reference TRBV29-1 and TRBJ2-5): SAVISQKPSRDICQRGTSLTIQCQVDSQVTMMFWYRQQPGQSLTLIATANQGSEATYESGFVIDKFPISRPNLTFSTLTVSNMSPEDSSIYLCSVEGLAGTETQYFGPGTRLLVL.

This clone was found a few times. The chain recombines TRBV29-1 with TRBJ2-4, with no clear D. The CDR3 sequence is 13 residues long. From germline, CDR1 is SQVTM and CDR2 ANQGSEA. V lost 4 bases and J lost 2, with 9 bases in between. CDR3 sequence (DNA): TGCAGCGTTGCCACCGGGCCCAAAAACATTCAGTACTTC. Translation gives CSVATGPKNIQYF.

Written as DNA, the CDR3 is TGTGCCAGCAGACGTTCTCCCCCGGAGGGCTACACCTTC. Its translation: CASRRSPPEGYTF. J is TRBJ1-2 and V is TRBV7-2, with unresolved D. V lost 6 bases and J lost 8, with 16 bases in between. This CDR3 contains 13 residues. Looked up from germline, CDR1 is SGHTA and CDR2 is FQGNSA.

V gene TRBV7-2 combines with J gene TRBJ1-2; weak D call: TRBD1 (5 bases). In germline, CDR1 is SGHTA, CDR2 FQGNSA. CDR3 length equals 13 residues. V lost 4 bases, J lost 7 bases, and 13 bases lay in between. CDR3 coding DNA: TGTGCCAGCAGCTCAGATAGGGACCTTGGCTACACCTTC. This codes for CASSSDRDLGYTF. The whole variable domain, filled in from reference TRBV7-2 and TRBJ1-2, reads GAGVSQSPSNKVTEKGKDVELRCDPISGHTALYWYRQSLGQGLEFLIYFQGNSAPDKSGLPSDRFSAERTGGSVSTLTIQRTQQEDSAVYLCASSSDRDLGYTFGSGTRLTVV.

A few counts support this clone. V is TRBV28 and J is TRBJ2-3; 10 nucleotides line up with TRBD2. The CDR3 spans 15 residues. The germline V gene has CDR1 MDHEN and CDR2 SYDVKM. V was clipped by 6 bases and J by 1 base; unmatched bases: 4. CDR3 region: CASRRLAGGTDTQYF. CDR3 coding DNA: TGTGCCAGCAGGCGCCTAGCGGGGGGCACAGATACGCAGTATTTT.

As to this clone: This CDR3 is also generated by other DNA sequences in the sample. V gene TRBV30 combines with J gene TRBJ1-2, with unresolved D. Germline values: CDR1 GTSNPN, CDR2 SVGIG (reference sequence). The V end was cut by 1 base, the J end by 5 bases, with 5 bases between. There are 11 residues in the CDR3. CDR3 nucleotides: TGTGCCTGGAGTGCCGCTTATGGCTACACCTTC. Translation gives CAWSAAYGYTF.

The gene calls are TRBV19 and TRBJ2-5; possible D gene TRBD1, 8 bases. Trimming shortened V by 5 bases and J by 1 base, and 29 bases separated the two germline ends. This CDR3 has 20 amino acids. Per the germline V gene, CDR1 is LNHDA and CDR2 is SQIVND (reference sequence). Here the CDR3 reads CASSRYHGQGGMGGQETQYF. The CDR3, as DNA: TGTGCCAGTAGTCGGTATCATGGACAGGGAGGGATGGGAGGCCAAGAGACCCAGTACTTC.